This TCR beta chain was observed in a study of blood T cell repertoires in COVID-19. This clone has more than one count but fewer than ten. Clones were sequenced by immunoSEQ multiplex PCR, and TCRdb holds only the in-frame ones, with some missing. This table holds roughly 200,000 clones, 89% found once. The sequencing sample was made of PBMCs or T cells enriched from blood (not recorded which). The TCR sequence derives from a woman aged 40 to 50 with acute COVID-19.

CDR3 nucleotide sequence: TGTGCCAGCAGTGGACAGGGGTTAAAAAATGAGCAGTTCTTC. Residues: CASSGQGLKNEQFF. The chain has TRBV2 and TRBJ2-1; 8 bases agree with TRBD1. Germline CDR1 reads SNHLY; CDR2 reads FYNNEI. The length of the CDR3 is 14 residues. The J segment lost 7 bases and the V segment lost 4 bases, leaving 6 bases of the junction unmatched.